This TCR beta chain was identified in a study of OX40 agonist ivuxolimab in advanced cancers. Sequencing was performed with immunoSEQ multiplex PCR; in TCRdb, only in-frame clones are kept and a portion is missing. The sample lists some 150,000 clones; 85% to 95% were seen once. The specimen comprised CD4+ or CD8+ T cells sorted from blood, sampled in a trial of the OX40 agonist ivuxolimab. The sequence came from an adult with an advanced solid tumor such as melanoma, head and neck, liver or kidney cancer.

The CDR3 nucleotides read TGTGCCAGCAGCTTTAGGACCGGGGGGATCTACGAGCAGTACTTC. As protein: CASSFRTGGIYEQYF. The chain uses TRBV5-5 and TRBJ2-7; 7 bases align to TRBD2. The CDR3 spans 15 residues. From germline, CDR1 is SGHKS and CDR2 YYEKEE (reference sequence). After removal of 2 bases from V and 3 bases from J, the junction contained 8 bases not matched to a gene. The complete variable domain, with remaining parts taken from reference TRBV5-5 and TRBJ2-7, reads DAGVTQSPTHLIKTRGQQVTLRCSPISGHKSVSWYQQVLGQGPQFIFQYYEKEERGRGNFPDRFSARQFPNYSSELNVNALLLGDSALYLCASSFRTGGIYEQYFGPGTRLTVT.